These T cell receptor beta chains were read from a single sample in a study of Tregs in tolerant kidney transplant recipients. Assay used: immunoSEQ multiplex PCR; TCRdb lists only in-frame clones, some missing. The sample comprises tens of thousands of clones, approximately 90% of which are singletons, and about 0.36% rests with the top ten. The sample consisted of Tregs from blood, taken before the transplant. The source of these receptors is a human donor who received a combined kidney and bone marrow transplant. Both conserved end residues are part of each CDR3.

j_call v_call cdr3_aa
TRBJ1-1 TRBV28 CASSSRLGTEAFF
TRBJ2-3 TRBV7-2 CASSLVASTDTQYF
TRBJ2-1 TRBV28 CASSFGLADYNEQFF
TRBJ2-3 TRBV5-6 CASSGTSGKADTQYF
TRBJ2-3 TRBV18 CASSEQGASTDTQYF
TRBJ1-3 TRBV11-2 CASSLTREKYTIYF
TRBJ1-2 TRBV5-4 CASSFSRGFDGTMGYTF
TRBJ2-7 TRBV10-3 CAIRRMKDTVEQYF
TRBJ1-3 TRBV4-2 CASSQDWTGPSGNTIYF
TRBJ2-1 TRBV4-1 CASSRGLAVSSYNEQFF
TRBJ2-1 TRBV10-3 CAISVGTGGSYNEQFF
TRBJ1-4 TRBV28 CASSSGSTNEKLFF
TRBJ2-7 TRBV7-6 CASSLGQLSEQYF